One sample yielded the 28 T cell receptor beta chains listed below, sequenced in a study of shared clonotypes between healthy human individuals (dated by TCRdb to 2020 to 2022). Preparation of the library involved the immunoSEQ multiplex PCR assay. TCRdb took this table from immuneACCESS and kept in-frame rearrangements with V and J called. Such tables lack part of the clones; where checked against another copy, unresolved V genes explain under half of the gap, and the rest is unexplained. Recorded for this sample are about 1 million clones; around 76% of them occurred a single time. The top ten clones comprise about 1.5% of the sample. The sequenced sample consisted of memory CD4+ T cells sorted from blood. The sample's cell subset or site label, decoded: CD45RA-negative fraction. The receptors originated from a man aged 18 to 30 in good health.

The gene calls are TRBV7-3 and TRBJ2-1; D ambiguous. CDR3 length: 13 residues. The V end was cut by 5 bases, the J end by 4 bases, with 9 bases between. The germline CDR1 and CDR2 sequences are SGHTA and FQGTGA. The CDR3 spells CASSLSSYNEQFF. CDR3 bases: TGTGCCAGCAGCCTATCTTCTTACAATGAGCAGTTCTTC.

This clone was recorded once. The chain joins TRBV20-1 to TRBJ2-5; possible D gene TRBD2, 5 bases. Germline loops: CDR1 DFQATT, CDR2 SNEGSKA (reference sequence). The CDR3 is made up of 11 amino acids. V lost 5 bases to trimming and J lost 5 bases, with 9 bases between them. DNA of the CDR3: TGCAGTGCTGAGGACTGGGAGACCCAGTACTTC. This codes for CSAEDWETQYF.

The rearrangement uses TRBV7-8 and TRBJ1-5; no clear D gene. CDR3 length: 15 amino acids. The germline CDR1 and CDR2 sequences are SGHVS and FQNEAQ. Trimming stripped 1 base from V and 8 bases from J, with 15 bases between. This chain's CDR3 is CASSLESGRVEPQHF. The DNA of the CDR3 is TGTGCCAGCAGCTTAGAATCAGGAAGGGTAGAGCCCCAGCATTTT. Full variable domain (remainder filled in from reference TRBV7-8 and TRBJ1-5): GAGVSQSPRYKVAKRGQDVALRCDPISGHVSLFWYQQALGQGPEFLTYFQNEAQLDKSGLPSDRFFAERPEGSVSTLKIQRTQQEDSAVYLCASSLESGRVEPQHFGDGTRLSIL.

This sequence joins TRBV27 and TRBJ1-3, with D tentatively TRBD1 (6 bases). The germline CDR1 and CDR2 sequences are MNHEY and SMNVEV (reference sequence). CDR3 length: 19 residues. V lost 3 bases and J 4 bases, leaving 25 bases between the germline ends. CDR3 sequence: CASSFHTQGGGRPGNTIYF. In nucleotides, the CDR3 is TGTGCCAGCAGTTTCCACACCCAGGGAGGGGGTCGACCCGGAAACACCATATATTTT.

This chain uses TRBV15 with TRBJ2-2; 7 bases line up with TRBD2. Trimming at V came to 1 base and at J to 9 bases, leaving 8 bases not matched to a gene. The CDR3 is made up of 15 amino acids. CDR1 LNHNV and CDR2 YYDKDF come from the germline V gene (reference sequence). The CDR3 spells CATSRGAGATRELFF. The CDR3 bases are TGTGCCACCAGCAGAGGGGCGGGAGCGACACGGGAGCTGTTTTTT.

The chain is built from TRBV7-2 and TRBJ1-2, with 8 bases fitting TRBD1. From germline, CDR1 is SGHTA and CDR2 FQGNSA. The CDR3 runs 16 residues. J was trimmed by 5 bases and V by 4 bases; bases with no gene match: 12. CDR3 sequence: CASSSGQAAGRYGYTF. CDR3 DNA sequence: TGTGCCAGCAGCTCGGGACAGGCGGCGGGGAGGTATGGCTACACCTTC. Full variable domain (rest looked up from reference TRBV7-2 and TRBJ1-2): GAGVSQSPSNKVTEKGKDVELRCDPISGHTALYWYRQSLGQGLEFLIYFQGNSAPDKSGLPSDRFSAERTGGSVSTLTIQRTQQEDSAVYLCASSSGQAAGRYGYTFGSGTRLTVV.

V is TRBV2 and J is TRBJ2-7, with 12 positions matching TRBD1. The junction had 10 bases not matched to a gene; V was cut back by 5 bases and J by 5 bases. Germline assignment: CDR1 SNHLY and CDR2 FYNNEI. The CDR3 has 16 amino acids. The CDR3 bases are TGTGCCAGCAGTCCTCCCAGCGGGACAGGGGGCCACGAGCAGTACTTC. Its protein is CASSPPSGTGGHEQYF. Together with reference TRBV2 and TRBJ2-7, the CDR3 gives the full variable domain: EPEVTQTPSHQVTQMGQEVILRCVPISNHLYFYWYRQILGQKVEFLVSFYNNEISEKSEIFDDQFSVERPDGSNFTLKIRSTKLEDSAMYFCASSPPSGTGGHEQYFGPGTRLTVT.

The chain recombines TRBV5-1 with TRBJ2-1, with D possibly TRBD2 on 6 matching bases. Trimming left V 7 bases short and J 9 bases short, with 17 bases between. CDR3 length: 13 residues. Germline V gives CDR1 SGHRS, CDR2 YFSETQ. The CDR3 nucleotides are TGCGCCAGCTCTTCACTGGCGGGGAGTGAGCAGTTCTTC. Translated: CASSSLAGSEQFF.

Details on this clone: This specimen includes other DNA sequences encoding the same CDR3. The chain couples TRBV6-5 to TRBJ2-7; 8 nucleotides line up with TRBD1. There are 13 residues in the CDR3. Germline-derived CDR1 and CDR2 are MNHEY and SVGAGI. The V and J ends lost 6 bases and 1 base, in that order; junction bases with no gene match: 2. CDR3 DNA: TGTGCCAGCAGCAGACAGGGGTCCTACGAGCAGTACTTC. It yields the protein CASSRQGSYEQYF.

The chain uses TRBV18 and TRBJ1-4; D unresolved. Trimming shortened V by 6 bases and J by 4 bases, and 12 bases separated the two germline ends. This CDR3 is 14 amino acids long. Per the germline V gene, CDR1 is KGHSH and CDR2 is LQKENI. In nucleotides, the CDR3 is TGTGCCAGCTCCCTTGGACTGGATAATGAAAAACTGTTTTTT. It translates to CASSLGLDNEKLFF.

This chain uses TRBV6-6 with TRBJ2-3; TRBD1 or TRBD2 may be the D gene (5 bases each). The V and J ends lost 0 bases and 6 bases respectively, with 16 bases between them. The CDR3 consists of 16 residues. The germline V gene has CDR1 MNHNY and CDR2 SVGAGI (reference sequence). CDR3 residues: CASSYSVGRARDTQYF. CDR3 DNA: TGTGCCAGCAGTTACTCGGTGGGACGCGCCCGCGATACGCAGTATTTT.

The gene calls are TRBV27 and TRBJ2-1; weak D call: TRBD1 (6 bases). Germline V CDR1 and CDR2: MNHEY, SMNVEV (reference sequence). Trimming removed 8 bases at V and 3 bases at J, with 17 bases between. This CDR3 is built from 15 residues. CDR3 DNA sequence: TGTGCCAGCGGGGGAGCAGGGGCCCTCTACAATGAGCAGTTCTTC. It translates to CASGGAGALYNEQFF.

The chain uses TRBV18 and TRBJ1-2, with D perhaps matching TRBD1 (6 bases). The CDR3 runs to 16 residues. In germline, CDR1 is KGHSH, CDR2 LQKENI. The V and J ends lost 2 bases and 5 bases respectively, with 18 bases between them. DNA for the CDR3: TGTGCCAGCTCACCATCGGGGCAGGGGATGCGGTATGGCTACACCTTC. Translated: CASSPSGQGMRYGYTF. Combining the CDR3 with reference TRBV18 and TRBJ1-2 gives the whole variable domain NAGVMQNPRHLVRRRGQEARLRCSPMKGHSHVYWYRQLPEEGLKFMVYLQKENIIDESGMPKERFSAEFPKEGPSILRIQQVVRGDSAAYFCASSPSGQGMRYGYTFGSGTRLTVV.

This clone turned up a few times. V is TRBV30 and J is TRBJ2-3; D is perhaps TRBD1 (5 bases). Germline V CDR1 and CDR2: GTSNPN, SVGIG (reference sequence). Trimming pared 4 bases from V and 6 bases from J, leaving 11 bases between. The CDR3 totals 12 residues. CDR3 sequence: CAWTQAMDTQYF. The CDR3, as DNA: TGTGCCTGGACACAGGCGATGGATACGCAGTATTTT.

The chain combines TRBV18 with TRBJ2-7; the D gene is possibly TRBD2 (5 bases). This CDR3 spans 16 amino acids. V dropped 2 bases and J dropped 1 base, with 15 bases sitting between them. Germline CDR1 reads KGHSH; CDR2 reads LQKENI. CDR3 residues: CASSPGLSTASYEQYF. DNA for the CDR3: TGTGCCAGCTCACCAGGACTGTCGACCGCATCCTACGAGCAGTACTTC. Full variable domain (rest looked up from reference TRBV18 and TRBJ2-7): NAGVMQNPRHLVRRRGQEARLRCSPMKGHSHVYWYRQLPEEGLKFMVYLQKENIIDESGMPKERFSAEFPKEGPSILRIQQVVRGDSAAYFCASSPGLSTASYEQYFGPGTRLTVT.

J is TRBJ1-4 and V is TRBV19; 7 bases align to TRBD1. The V gene end was trimmed by 5 bases and the J gene end by 4 bases; junction bases not matched to a gene: 7. This CDR3 contains 15 residues. Germline V gene sequence: CDR1 LNHDA, CDR2 SQIVND (reference sequence). CDR3 protein: CASSLQGQINEKLFF. CDR3 in DNA: TGTGCCAGTAGTCTCCAGGGACAGATTAATGAAAAACTGTTTTTT.

This clone showed up just a few times. The V and J genes are TRBV19 and TRBJ1-2; 7 nucleotides align to TRBD1. Germline V gene lookup returns CDR1 LNHDA and CDR2 SQIVND (reference sequence). V lost 3 bases, J lost 6 bases, and 7 bases stayed unmatched. This CDR3 is 14 amino acids long. CDR3 in DNA: TGTGCCAGTAGTATGCGACAGGGCTCCGATGGCTACACCTTC. This sequence encodes CASSMRQGSDGYTF.

The CDR3 here is CASSRRPSDSGSARGDTQYF. The CDR3 DNA reads as TGTGCCAGCAGCAGAAGGCCCTCCGATAGCGGGAGTGCGCGGGGGGATACGCAGTATTTT. The rearrangement links TRBV21-1 to TRBJ2-3; the tabulated D call, TRBD2, remains unverified against the DNA. TRBV21-1 is given as a pseudogene. The CDR3 loop spans 20 amino acids.

In DNA, the CDR3 is TGCGCCAGCACCCTTGACAGGGACCAAGAGACCCAGTACTTC. This gives the protein CASTLDRDQETQYF. The V call is TRBV10-2, the J call TRBJ2-5; TRBD1 matches 7 bases. CDR3 length equals 14 residues. The V segment lost 7 bases and the J segment 0 bases; nucleotides outside the gene matches: 5. The germline V gene encodes CDR1 WSHSY and CDR2 SAAADI.

This chain joins TRBV6-1 and TRBJ2-1; D is possibly TRBD1 (6 bases). With 2 bases removed from V and 9 bases from J, the gap between germline ends came to 20 bases. Germline V gives CDR1 MNHNS, CDR2 SASEGT. The CDR3 consists of 16 residues. CDR3 in amino acids: CASSESPWGLSGEQFF. Here the CDR3 DNA reads TGTGCCAGCAGTGAATCCCCCTGGGGGCTGTCAGGTGAGCAGTTCTTC.

This sequence joins TRBV10-3 and TRBJ2-1; D is unresolved. Trimming stripped 3 bases from V and 8 bases from J, with 5 bases between. This CDR3 contains 11 residues. Germline CDR1 is ENHRY and CDR2 is SYGVKD. This CDR3 reads CAISEWDEQFF. Written as DNA, the CDR3 is TGTGCCATCAGTGAATGGGATGAGCAGTTCTTC.

The rearrangement links TRBV28 to TRBJ1-2, with 9 bases fitting TRBD1. From germline, CDR1 is MDHEN and CDR2 SYDVKM. CDR3 length: 12 residues. CDR3 in DNA: TGTGCGTTAGGGACAGGGACCTATGGCTACACCTTC. Translating gives CALGTGTYGYTF.

This clone was recorded once. This rearrangement joins TRBV2 to TRBJ1-1; unclear D gene. Trimming took off 8 bases at V and 0 bases at J, with 16 bases between the two ends. CDR1 is SNHLY and CDR2 is FYNNEI in the germline V gene. CDR3 length: 15 amino acids. CDR3 nucleotides: TGTGCCAGCTCCGAGAGGGCCGTAATGAACACTGAAGCTTTCTTT. Its translation: CASSERAVMNTEAFF.

This rearrangement joins TRBV19 to TRBJ2-1; D is perhaps TRBD2 (5 bases). The ends were cut back, 7 bases at V and 7 bases at J, with 14 bases in the middle. The CDR3 contains 13 residues. The germline V gene encodes CDR1 LNHDA and CDR2 SQIVND (reference sequence). The CDR3, as DNA: TGTGCCAGTACCACGGACTGGGTTAATGAGCAGTTCTTC. Encoded protein: CASTTDWVNEQFF.

The V and J genes are TRBV6-4 and TRBJ2-3, with a possible D match to TRBD2 (6 bases). The CDR3 contains 15 residues. CDR1 and CDR2 from the germline V gene are MRHNA and SNTAGT. The ends were cut back, 0 bases at V and 6 bases at J, with 13 bases in the middle. The CDR3 protein is CASSDSGGRGDTQYF. In DNA, the CDR3 is TGTGCCAGCAGTGACTCGGGGGGACGTGGGGATACGCAGTATTTT.

V usage is TRBV5-5 and J usage is TRBJ2-7; a possible D gene is TRBD2 (7 bases). Germline V lookup: CDR1 SGHKS, CDR2 YYEKEE (reference sequence). V dropped 6 bases and J dropped 0 bases, with 16 bases sitting between them. The CDR3 has 15 residues. The CDR3, as DNA: TGTGCCAGCATTGTCGGCGGGGGCCCCTCCTACGAGCAGTACTTC. This encodes CASIVGGGPSYEQYF. Using reference TRBV5-5 and TRBJ2-7 for the parts outside the CDR3, the full variable domain is DAGVTQSPTHLIKTRGQQVTLRCSPISGHKSVSWYQQVLGQGPQFIFQYYEKEERGRGNFPDRFSARQFPNYSSELNVNALLLGDSALYLCASIVGGGPSYEQYFGPGTRLTVT.

This clone was observed a single time. V gene TRBV6-1 combines with J gene TRBJ2-7; 7 bases line up with TRBD1. Germline V gene data show CDR1 as MNHNS and CDR2 as SASEGT. The ends lost 5 bases at V and 3 bases at J; junction bases unmatched: 7. The CDR3 extends over 14 amino acids. The CDR3 DNA is TGTGCCAGCAGTCCCAGGGGGAACGTCTACGAGCAGTACTTC. Its translation is CASSPRGNVYEQYF.

In DNA form, the CDR3 reads TGTGCCAGCAGCGTAAGAGGTACTAGGGAGACCCAGTACTTC. Protein product: CASSVRGTRETQYF. The rearrangement joins TRBV9 to TRBJ2-5, with D perhaps matching TRBD2 (5 bases). Germline V gene sequence: CDR1 SGDLS, CDR2 YYNGEE. Trimming pared 1 base from V and 5 bases from J, leaving 12 bases between. This CDR3 contains 14 residues.